This T cell receptor beta chain is drawn from a study of blood T cell repertoires in COVID-19. Whole-study context: The samples span acute and convalescent COVID-19 from the United States, Italy and Spain.

Assay used: immunoSEQ multiplex PCR; TCRdb lists only in-frame clones, some missing. In the table there are about 320,000 clones, 89% of which are singletons. In this sample, this clone turned up a few times. The germline V and J ends were trimmed by 9 bases and 6 bases, with 20 bases remaining between them. The CDR3 sequence is 15 residues long. From germline, CDR1 is KGHDR and CDR2 SFDVKD. The TCR originated in a man aged 60 to 75 who had recovered from COVID-19. The V and J genes are TRBV24-1 and TRBJ2-1; TRBD1 might be the D (5 bases). What was sequenced was PBMCs or T cells enriched from blood (not recorded which). The DNA for the CDR3 is TGTGCCACCCATATAAACCAGGGAAACGGCAATGAGCAGTTCTTC. This encodes CATHINQGNGNEQFF.